Below are 17 T cell receptor beta chains sequenced from a single sample in a study of Ad26.COV2.S vaccination and SARS-CoV-2 variants. Clones were read by immunoSEQ multiplex PCR, and TCRdb kept only the in-frame ones, dropping some. The sample carries about 350,000 clones, around 88% recorded once. Sample treatment: 15 to 20 received Ad26.COV2.S at low or high dose, single or two shots; about 5 received placebo; per-sample allocation not given. On day 63 after the first injection, vaccine and placebo recipients gave samples. The sequencing here drew on peripheral blood, taken in a trial of Ad26.COV2.S vaccine versus placebo. These receptors all come from a person between 18 and 65 years old who received the Ad26.COV2.S COVID-19 vaccine or a placebo.

This chain links TRBV5-1 with TRBJ1-4, with 8 bases that match TRBD1. The germline V gene has CDR1 SGHRS and CDR2 YFSETQ. V shed 1 base and J 17 bases; nucleotides not matched to a gene: 7. This CDR3 has 12 amino acids. CDR3 amino acids: CASSLTGTGLFF. For the CDR3, the DNA is TGCGCCAGCAGCTTGACCGGGACAGGTCTTTTTTTT.

This chain links TRBV3-1 (or the pseudogene TRBV3-2) with TRBJ1-3; 12 bases are shared with TRBD1. The CDR3 has 17 residues. Germline loops: CDR1 LGHDT, CDR2 YNNKEL (reference sequence). The ends lost 1 base at V and 2 bases at J; junction bases unmatched: 3. DNA for the CDR3: TGTGCCAGCAGCCAAGGCTGGGACAGGGGGCCTGGAAACACCATATATTTT. Translating it yields CASSQGWDRGPGNTIYF.

CDR3 DNA sequence: TGTGCCAGCAAACCGACACGCCGGGACACCGACAACTATGGCTACACCTTC. Translating it yields CASKPTRRDTDNYGYTF. The chain employs TRBV27 and TRBJ1-2; a weak D match, TRBD1 (6 bases). The V and J ends lost 7 bases and 2 bases respectively, with 23 bases between them. The CDR3 spans 17 residues. Looked up from germline, CDR1 is MNHEY and CDR2 is SMNVEV (reference sequence).

This rearrangement joins TRBV9 to TRBJ2-7; D might be TRBD2 (5 bases). Germline assignment: CDR1 SGDLS and CDR2 YYNGEE. The CDR3 is 14 amino acids. Between the trimmed V and J ends, which lost 3 bases and 5 bases, there was a span of 15 bases. DNA of the CDR3: TGTGCCAGCAGCGCGAACGGGGATTGGAACGAGCAGTACTTC. This translates into CASSANGDWNEQYF.

The chain links TRBV4-3 to TRBJ1-1, with 10 bases aligning to TRBD1. CDR3 size: 17 residues. With V trimmed by 0 bases and J by 5 bases, 9 bases remained unmatched. CDR1 and CDR2 (germline): LGHNA, YSLEER. CDR3 region: CASSQDGRGTGDTEAFF. The CDR3 DNA sequence: TGCGCCAGCAGCCAAGATGGAAGGGGGACAGGGGATACTGAAGCTTTCTTT.

This clone has just a few counts. The V and J genes are TRBV3-1 (or the pseudogene TRBV3-2) and TRBJ2-5; D is undetermined. This CDR3 has 14 residues. The V end lost 0 bases, the J end lost 4 bases, and 9 bases lay between the germline ends. CDR1 is LGHDT, CDR2 YNNKEL, per germline (reference sequence). CDR3 nucleotides: TGTGCCAGCAGCCAAGAGAGTAGGGTAGAGACCCAGTACTTC. Protein sequence: CASSQESRVETQYF.

This clone was picked up one time. The rearrangement links TRBV2 to TRBJ2-3, with no clear D. V gave up 2 bases and J gave up 7 bases, with 7 bases separating them. The CDR3 consists of 12 residues. CDR1 SNHLY and CDR2 FYNNEI come from the germline V gene. The CDR3 loop reads CASSEREYTQYF. The CDR3 DNA reads as TGTGCCAGCAGTGAAAGGGAATATACGCAGTATTTT.

The chain uses TRBV7-8 and TRBJ2-7, with a weak D call TRBD1 (5 bases). The CDR3 consists of 13 residues. Germline assignment: CDR1 SGHVS and CDR2 FQNEAQ. V was trimmed by 2 bases and J by 3 bases, leaving 8 bases between them. This CDR3 reads CASSLQDNYEQYF. In DNA form, the CDR3 reads TGTGCCAGCAGCTTACAGGACAACTACGAGCAGTACTTC. Supplemented by reference TRBV7-8 and TRBJ2-7, the full variable domain reads GAGVSQSPRYKVAKRGQDVALRCDPISGHVSLFWYQQALGQGPEFLTYFQNEAQLDKSGLPSDRFFAERPEGSVSTLKIQRTQQEDSAVYLCASSLQDNYEQYFGPGTRLTVT.

The CDR3 reads CASSRTRTGEQFF. The CDR3, as DNA: TGTGCCAGCAGCCGAACTCGGACGGGTGAGCAGTTCTTC. The chain couples TRBV3-1 (or the pseudogene TRBV3-2) to TRBJ2-1; D ambiguous. The V gene lost 4 bases and the J gene lost 9 bases, with 13 bases spanning the gap. This CDR3 has 13 residues. Per the germline V gene, CDR1 is LGHDT and CDR2 is YNNKEL (reference sequence).

The chain joins TRBV20-1 to TRBJ2-3; TRBD1 or TRBD2 may be the D gene (5 bases each). Between the trimmed V and J ends, which lost 8 bases and 5 bases, there was a span of 11 bases. The CDR3 is 11 amino acids. Per the germline V gene, CDR1 is DFQATT and CDR2 is SNEGSKA (reference sequence). CDR3 residues: CSSGPKDTQYF. In DNA form, the CDR3 reads TGCAGTTCGGGACCGAAAGATACGCAGTATTTT.

This chain uses TRBV7-8 with TRBJ2-1; 15 bases are a match to TRBD2. V lost 6 bases and J lost 7; bases outside the gene matches: 10. From germline, CDR1 is SGHVS and CDR2 FQNEAQ. This CDR3 is built from 17 residues. The CDR3 DNA reads as TGTGCCAGCAGTTCCCCGGGACTAGCGGGAGGCGGGAATGAGCAGTTCTTC. As protein: CASSSPGLAGGGNEQFF.

The J gene is TRBJ2-5, the V gene TRBV7-9; 8 nucleotides match TRBD1. The CDR3 totals 18 residues. The germline V gene has CDR1 SEHNR and CDR2 FQNEAQ (reference sequence). With V trimmed by 3 bases and J by 4 bases, 16 bases remained unmatched. The CDR3 region is CASSFKEHKYRGLETQYF. CDR3 nucleotides: TGTGCCAGCAGCTTTAAGGAACACAAATACAGGGGGTTAGAGACCCAGTACTTC. Full variable domain (rest looked up from reference TRBV7-9 and TRBJ2-5): DTGVSQNPRHKITKRGQNVTFRCDPISEHNRLYWYRQTLGQGPEFLTYFQNEAQLEKSRLLSDRFSAERPKGSFSTLEIQRTEQGDSAMYLCASSFKEHKYRGLETQYFGPGTRLLVL.

The chain links TRBV7-6 to TRBJ2-1, with a possible D match to TRBD1 (5 bases). Between the trimmed V and J ends, which lost 4 bases and 0 bases, there was a span of 19 bases. Germline-derived CDR1 and CDR2 are SGHVS and FNYEAQ. The CDR3 runs to 18 residues. CDR3: CASSSLDLTGSSYNEQFF. The CDR3 nucleotides read TGTGCCAGCAGCTCCCTAGACCTCACAGGTAGCTCCTACAATGAGCAGTTCTTC.

In this sample, this clone turned up once. The genes are TRBV5-1 and TRBJ2-1; D remains unclear. Looked up from germline, CDR1 is SGHRS and CDR2 is YFSETQ. The V end was cut by 6 bases, the J end by 0 bases, with 10 bases between. The CDR3 is 14 residues long. DNA of the CDR3: TGCGCCAGCACCACCGGTGGCTCCTACAATGAGCAGTTCTTC. It codes for CASTTGGSYNEQFF.

This chain links TRBV6-5 with TRBJ1-2, with TRBD1 matching 8 bases. The CDR3 is 15 residues long. Germline loops: CDR1 MNHEY, CDR2 SVGAGI. The junction had 8 bases not matched to a gene; V was cut back by 0 bases and J by 8 bases. This CDR3 is CASSYSGQGAIGYTF. CDR3 DNA sequence: TGTGCCAGCAGTTACTCGGGCCAGGGGGCAATCGGCTACACCTTC.

This clone has a single count. The V call is TRBV6-5, the J call TRBJ2-7, with 9 bases that match TRBD1. The CDR3 has 14 residues. Germline CDR1 and CDR2: MNHEY and SVGAGI. V shed 6 bases and J 4 bases; nucleotides not matched to a gene: 7. This CDR3 reads CASSQRTGEYEQYF. The DNA for the CDR3 is TGTGCCAGCAGCCAACGGACAGGGGAGTACGAGCAGTACTTC.

The CDR3 bases are TGTGCCACCAGCAGTCTTACTAGTTCCCACGAGCAGTACTTC. It encodes CATSSLTSSHEQYF. The chain uses TRBV15 and TRBJ2-7; perhaps TRBD2 as D (5 bases). V dropped 3 bases and J dropped 5 bases, with 14 bases sitting between them. Germline-derived CDR1 and CDR2 are LNHNV and YYDKDF (reference sequence). There are 14 residues in the CDR3.